The next 14 T cell receptor beta chains were all read from a single sample in a study of T cell repertoires in cytomegalovirus infection. One entry per CDR3 protein results from TCRdb running MiXCR on the reads. The sample holds about 740,000 distinct CDR3 sequences; 35% are singletons and the top ten take 2.5% to 3%. Sequencing was carried out using PBMCs. These receptor sequences come from a human donor in good health (CMV status not recorded). Some clones in this sample may be carry-over from other donors' samples.

This clonotype came up a few times. The V gene is TRBV27, the J gene TRBJ1-5; a weak D match, TRBD1 (6 bases). The CDR3 contains 17 residues. CDR1 is MNHEY and CDR2 is SMNVEV in the germline V gene (reference sequence). Deletions cut 5 bases from V and 2 bases from J, with 19 bases between. The CDR3 coding sequence is TGTGCCAGCAGTCCGCTACAGGGACGGAGCGGCAATCAGCCCCAGCATTTT. Translated: CASSPLQGRSGNQPQHF.

This chain uses TRBV30 with TRBJ2-5; 8 bases fit TRBD1. Germline CDR1 and CDR2: GTSNPN and SVGIG (reference sequence). The J segment lost 4 bases and the V segment lost 4 bases, leaving 8 bases of the junction unmatched. This CDR3 is built from 14 residues. Here the CDR3 DNA reads TGTGCCTGGAAGTGGGGCAGGGGGCGAGAGACCCAGTACTTC. Translating gives CAWKWGRGRETQYF.

This clonotype was seen a few times. This chain links TRBV5-6 with TRBJ2-5; D is possibly TRBD2 (6 bases). CDR1 and CDR2 from the germline V gene are SGHDT and YYEEEE. The length of the CDR3 is 11 residues. Trimming stripped 6 bases from V and 9 bases from J, with 12 bases between. The CDR3 spells CASISGEAQYF. The CDR3 DNA is TGTGCCAGCATATCGGGGGAGGCCCAGTACTTC.

The chain uses TRBV7-6 and TRBJ2-7; D call uncertain. V was shortened by 4 bases and J by 6 bases, with 16 bases between the two germline ends. This CDR3 comprises 14 residues. CDR1 SGHVS and CDR2 FNYEAQ come from the germline V gene. The CDR3 region has the DNA TGTGCCAGCAGCTCCTTTCCCACACAAGGCGAGCAGTACTTC. Translation: CASSSFPTQGEQYF.

The chain links TRBV6-6 to TRBJ2-1; 9 bases map to TRBD2. Germline CDR1 and CDR2: MNHNY and SVGAGI (reference sequence). The CDR3 has 17 residues. The junction had 14 bases not matched to a gene; V was cut back by 6 bases and J by 5 bases. The CDR3 bases are TGTGCCAGCAGGAAAGAGACAGTAGCGGGAGAACACAATGAGCAGTTCTTC. Its protein is CASRKETVAGEHNEQFF.

The V call is TRBV11-3, the J call TRBJ2-2; the D gene is possibly TRBD2 (7 bases). The CDR3 length is 16 residues. Germline values: CDR1 SGHNT, CDR2 YENEEA. Trimming removed 5 bases from V and 2 bases from J, with 15 bases in between. The CDR3 spells CASSPGGPRNTGELFF. The CDR3 DNA sequence: TGTGCCAGCAGCCCGGGGGGCCCCCGCAACACCGGGGAGCTGTTTTTT.

The rearrangement links TRBV7-2 to TRBJ2-1; D possibly corresponds to TRBD1 (5 bases). The germline CDR1 and CDR2 sequences are SGHTA and FQGNSA. V gave up 5 bases and J gave up 5 bases, with 16 bases separating them. CDR3 length: 15 amino acids. DNA for the CDR3: TGTGCCAGCAGCGCAGGGCCCAATGACCACAATGAGCAGTTCTTC. Translating it yields CASSAGPNDHNEQFF.

This clonotype was seen just once. The V call is TRBV28, the J call TRBJ1-4; tentative D call: TRBD1 (5 bases). The V gene lost 6 bases and the J gene lost 7 bases, with 15 bases spanning the gap. The length of the CDR3 is 14 residues. CDR1 is MDHEN, CDR2 SYDVKM, per germline. Here the CDR3 DNA reads TGTGCCAGCAGGGGCGGGACGGGTACTGAAAAACTGTTTTTT. It yields the protein CASRGGTGTEKLFF.

This clonotype was observed many times. The CDR3 nucleotides read TGTGCCAGCAGCTCTTATCCCGCGTTCAATGGCTACACCTTC. Translation gives CASSSYPAFNGYTF. The chain is built from TRBV7-2 and TRBJ1-2; D call uncertain. The V end lost 4 bases, the J end lost 6 bases, and 15 bases lay between the germline ends. Germline V gene data show CDR1 as SGHTA and CDR2 as FQGNSA. The CDR3 covers 14 residues.

J is TRBJ2-5 and V is TRBV27; the match to TRBD2 covers 10 bases. The CDR3 length is 16 residues. The V gene end was trimmed by 2 bases and the J gene end by 4 bases; junction bases not matched to a gene: 7. The germline gives CDR1 MNHEY, CDR2 SMNVEV (reference sequence). The CDR3 sequence: CASSLGASGRRETQYF. Written as DNA, the CDR3 is TGTGCCAGCAGTTTAGGAGCTAGCGGGAGACGAGAGACCCAGTACTTC.

The CDR3 nucleotides are TGTGCCAGCAGACAGGTCGTGGGCAATCAGCCCCAGCATTTT. Its translation: CASRQVVGNQPQHF. The chain uses TRBV6-1 and TRBJ1-5; weak D call: TRBD1 (5 bases). The V end was cut by 6 bases, the J end by 2 bases, with 11 bases between. Germline V gene data show CDR1 as MNHNS and CDR2 as SASEGT. The CDR3 has 14 residues.

This clonotype was detected only a few times. This chain uses TRBV4-1 with TRBJ2-6; D unclear. This CDR3 spans 17 amino acids. Trimming stripped 0 bases from V and 0 bases from J, with 9 bases between. Germline CDR1 and CDR2: MGHRA and YSYEKL. CDR3 bases: TGCGCCAGCAGCCAAGATAGGGCCCCCTCTGGGGCCAACGTCCTGACTTTC. Encoded protein: CASSQDRAPSGANVLTF.

Concerning this clonotype: Germline and junction disagree at one end, which may indicate a read error. The CDR3 region is CASSLASGQAYEQSF. The CDR3 DNA sequence: TGTGCCAGCAGCTTAGCTTCGGGACAGGCCTACGAGCAGTCCTTC. The rearrangement links TRBV7-6 to TRBJ2-7, with 8 bases fitting TRBD1. Germline values: CDR1 SGHVS, CDR2 FNYEAQ. This CDR3 region has 15 residues.

The chain joins TRBV6-6 to TRBJ1-1; D not resolved. The V gene lost 5 bases and the J gene lost 4 bases, with 17 bases spanning the gap. Germline V gene sequence: CDR1 MNHNY, CDR2 SVGAGI (reference sequence). The CDR3 sequence is 15 residues long. The CDR3 DNA reads as TGTGCCAGCAGTAATGCATTACAGCATCGCACTGAAGCTTTCTTT. Amino acids: CASSNALQHRTEAFF.